Listed here is a single T cell receptor (beta chain). Its antigen is not known. These data are taken from a study of CXCR3-negative and CXCR3-positive naive CD8 T cells. Overall study: Sequencing yielded approximately 130 million TRB reads, roughly 1.5 +/- 0.3 million per library.

It was by 5' RACE with UMI labels that the TRB cDNA libraries were prepared. TCRdb reprocessed the 5' RACE reads and reports one entry per CDR3 protein, with no DNA. The sample table sets out about 56,000 distinct CDR3 sequences. Regarding the study as a whole: Within a donor, both naive subsets shared TRBV-TRBJ usage, unlike memory cells. No difference in surface CD5 was seen between naive subsets, and TCR strength was inferred from TRB CDR3 properties.

CDR3 length: 18 amino acids. Germline CDR1 is SQVTM and CDR2 is ANQGSEA. The chain has TRBV29-1 and TRBJ2-1; without DNA, the TCRdb call of TRBD2 cannot be checked. Specimen: memory CD8+ T cells from blood. The clonotype originates from a human donor in good health. Some clones in this sample may be carry-over from other donors' samples. The CDR3 loop is CSVKLGLAEPSSYNEQFF.